The present T cell receptor (beta chain) was sequenced within a study of early T cells in non-severe SARS-CoV-2 infection (dated by TCRdb to the early 2020s). With regard to the full study: Because TCR sequencing relied on bulk RNA taken from unsorted whole blood, pairing of alpha and beta chains was not possible. The study at large found these results: Matching against VDJdb was skewed toward anti-spike CD8 responses, likely underestimated virus-specific expansions, and missed private and CD4 specificities.

CDR1 is given as SGHRS and CDR2 as YFSETQ, both from the germline V gene. Compared with germline, V lacks 3 bases and J lacks 4 bases; bases without a gene match: 2. The cysteine opens and the phenylalanine closes a CDR3 of 15 amino acids. Just the 45-base CDR3 DNA is kept, in frame starting at base 1. Libraries were prepared through 5' RACE. The data were produced on a NextSeq 500. To correct for sequencing error and PCR bias, the TCR library protocol tagged individual cDNA molecules with unique molecular identifiers. Both TCR alpha and beta chains were sequenced, and tight co-correlation was observed between alpha and beta sequence abundances in each sample. In the paper's pipeline: Decombinator V4 was used to annotate the V gene, J gene and CDR3 of the TCR sequences. Expanded TCRs were defined as changing significantly between any two time points under a Poisson model with p below 0.0001. TCR abundances were normalised to the total number of TCRs sequenced per sample and expressed as counts per million. MAIT TCRs were defined by TRAV1-2 paired with TRAJ12, TRAJ20 or TRAJ33, and iNKT TCRs by TRAV10 paired with TRAJ18. VDJdb, accessed 1 November 2021, was searched for CMV, EBV and SARS-CoV-2 annotated TCRs, excluding TCRs annotated for multiple antigens. TCRdb reworked the public reads: Q25 trimming with fastp, MiXCR clone assembly, productive beta chains retained. Records with the same CDR3 protein are collapsed into one entry carrying the most frequent genes and DNA. What appears here as the V and J calls and clone size reflects TCRdb's work, not the paper's. The sample data list about 48,000 distinct CDR3 sequences, and about 9.2% of these were observed just once. Roughly 8.3% of the sample rests with the top ten.

This clonotype was seen at least ten times. There is no known antigen for this receptor. No quality values exist for individual bases; no much larger clone is one base distant. A case-control design nested within a healthcare worker cohort in London, UK, was used, with weekly nasopharyngeal swab PCR tests and blood sampling performed. Healthcare workers were recruited during the week of the UK lockdown, between 23 and 31 March 2020, and followed weekly for up to 16 weeks. Sequencing used whole blood. The TCR sequence derives from an adult who was a healthcare worker with PCR-confirmed SARS-CoV-2 infection or an uninfected control (not recorded which). The chain is assembled from TRBV5-1 and TRBJ2-1; TRBD2 lines up with 12 middle nucleotides. The CDR3 corresponds to CASSSGLAGYNEQFF. The nucleotide sequence is TGCGCCAGCAGCTCAGGACTAGCGGGGTACAATGAGCAGTTCTTC.